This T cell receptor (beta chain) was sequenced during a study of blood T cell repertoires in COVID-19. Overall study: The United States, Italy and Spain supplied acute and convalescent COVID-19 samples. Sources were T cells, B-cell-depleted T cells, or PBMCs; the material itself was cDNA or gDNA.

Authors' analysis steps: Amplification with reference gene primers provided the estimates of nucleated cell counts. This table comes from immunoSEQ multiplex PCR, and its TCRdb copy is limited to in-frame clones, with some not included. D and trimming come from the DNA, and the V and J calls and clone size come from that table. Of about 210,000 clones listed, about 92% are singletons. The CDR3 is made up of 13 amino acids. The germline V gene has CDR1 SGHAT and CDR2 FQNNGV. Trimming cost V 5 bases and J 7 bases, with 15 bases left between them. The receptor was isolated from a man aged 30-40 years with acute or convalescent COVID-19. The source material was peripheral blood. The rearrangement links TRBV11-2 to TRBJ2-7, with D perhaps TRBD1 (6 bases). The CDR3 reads CASSRTVYEEQYF. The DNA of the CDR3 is TGTGCCAGCAGCCGGACAGTGTACGAGGAGCAGTACTTC.